This TCR beta chain was identified during a study of cytomegalovirus exposure and HLA in healthy donors. Across the study: About 85 million unique TCRs from HLA-typed donors were held in an early release of data.

A word on this clone: Its matching antigen is unknown.

60 Vbeta and 13 Jbeta primers were used in PCR. Method: immunoSEQ multiplex PCR; TCRdb's copy keeps in-frame clones and lacks some. The sample records about 170,000 clones, over 70% being singletons. Germline V lookup: CDR1 MGHDK, CDR2 SYGVNS. This CDR3 comprises 15 residues. J gave up 2 bases and V 7 bases, and 2 bases lay outside the gene matches. Study-wide results and caveats: The study recorded about 150 TCR beta chains that were cytomegalovirus-associated. Per published accounts, TCR beta sequences correctly predicted the HLA-A and HLA-B alleles of most subjects.

Sequencing input: PBMCs. This chain connects TRBV25-1 to TRBJ2-1, with 13 bases that match TRBD2. The sequence was obtained from a young woman in good health and CMV-seropositive. CDR3 sequence reads: CASTGLAGAYNEQFF. The DNA of the CDR3 is TGTGCCAGCACTGGACTAGCGGGGGCCTACAATGAGCAGTTCTTC. The full variable domain, with the rest looked up from reference TRBV25-1 and TRBJ2-1, is EADIYQTPRYLVIGTGKKITLECSQTMGHDKMYWYQQDPGMELHLIHYSYGVNSTEKGDLSSESTVSRIRTEHFPLTLESARPSHTSQYLCASTGLAGAYNEQFFGPGTRLTVL.